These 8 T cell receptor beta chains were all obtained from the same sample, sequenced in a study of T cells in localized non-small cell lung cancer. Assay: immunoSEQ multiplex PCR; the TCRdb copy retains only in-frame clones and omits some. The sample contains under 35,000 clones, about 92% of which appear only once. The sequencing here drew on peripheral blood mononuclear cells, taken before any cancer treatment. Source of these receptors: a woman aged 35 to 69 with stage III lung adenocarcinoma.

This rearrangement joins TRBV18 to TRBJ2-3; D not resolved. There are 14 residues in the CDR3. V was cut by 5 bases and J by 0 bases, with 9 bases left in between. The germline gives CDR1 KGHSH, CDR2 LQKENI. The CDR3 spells CASSGTSSTDTQYF. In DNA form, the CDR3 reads TGTGCCAGCTCAGGAACATCTAGCACAGATACGCAGTATTTT.

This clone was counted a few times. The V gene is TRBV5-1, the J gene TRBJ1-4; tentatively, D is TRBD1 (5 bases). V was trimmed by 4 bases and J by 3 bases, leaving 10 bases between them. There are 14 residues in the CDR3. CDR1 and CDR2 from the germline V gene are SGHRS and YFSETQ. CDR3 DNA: TGCGCCAGCAGCCTTTTAGGGGCTAATGAAAAACTGTTTTTT. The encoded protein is CASSLLGANEKLFF.

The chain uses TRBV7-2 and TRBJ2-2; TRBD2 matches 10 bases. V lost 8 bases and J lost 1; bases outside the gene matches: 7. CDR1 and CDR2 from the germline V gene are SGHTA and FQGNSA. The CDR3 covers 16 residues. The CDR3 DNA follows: TGTGCCAGCTTTCCCGTAGCGGGAGGGAACACCGGGGAGCTGTTTTTT. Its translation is CASFPVAGGNTGELFF.

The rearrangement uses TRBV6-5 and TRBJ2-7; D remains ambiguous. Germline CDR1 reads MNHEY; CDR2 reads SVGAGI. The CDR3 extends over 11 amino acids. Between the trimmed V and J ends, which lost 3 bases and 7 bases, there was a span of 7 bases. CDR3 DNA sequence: TGTGCCAGCAGTTATGGTGGGGAGCAGTACTTC. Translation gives CASSYGGEQYF.

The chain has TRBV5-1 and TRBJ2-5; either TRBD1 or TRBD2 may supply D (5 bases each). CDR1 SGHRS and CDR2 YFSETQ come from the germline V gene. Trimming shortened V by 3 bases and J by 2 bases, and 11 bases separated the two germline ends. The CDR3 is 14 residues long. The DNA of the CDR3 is TGCGCCAGCAGCTGGAGAGGGGAACAAGAGACCCAGTACTTC. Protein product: CASSWRGEQETQYF.

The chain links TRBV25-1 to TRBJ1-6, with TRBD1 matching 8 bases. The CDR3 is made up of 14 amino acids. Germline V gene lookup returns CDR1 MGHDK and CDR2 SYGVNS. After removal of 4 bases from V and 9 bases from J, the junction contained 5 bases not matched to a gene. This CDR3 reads CASSVTGEGSPLHF. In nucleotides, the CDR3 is TGTGCCAGCAGTGTGACAGGGGAGGGTTCACCCCTCCACTTT. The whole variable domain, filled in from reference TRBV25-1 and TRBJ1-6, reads EADIYQTPRYLVIGTGKKITLECSQTMGHDKMYWYQQDPGMELHLIHYSYGVNSTEKGDLSSESTVSRIRTEHFPLTLESARPSHTSQYLCASSVTGEGSPLHFGNGTRLTVT.

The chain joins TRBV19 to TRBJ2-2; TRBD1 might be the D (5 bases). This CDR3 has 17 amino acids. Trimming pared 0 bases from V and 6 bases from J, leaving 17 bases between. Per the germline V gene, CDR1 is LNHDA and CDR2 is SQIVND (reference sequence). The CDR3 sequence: CASSIDPRAVKAGELFF. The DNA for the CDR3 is TGTGCCAGTAGTATAGACCCCAGGGCGGTCAAGGCCGGGGAGCTGTTTTTT.

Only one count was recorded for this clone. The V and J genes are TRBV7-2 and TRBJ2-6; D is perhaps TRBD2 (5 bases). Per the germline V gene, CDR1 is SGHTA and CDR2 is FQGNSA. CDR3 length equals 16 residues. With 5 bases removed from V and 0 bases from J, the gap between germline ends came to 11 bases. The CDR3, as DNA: TGTGCCAGCAGCCTTGGAGGTTCCTCTGGGGCCAACGTCCTGACTTTC. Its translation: CASSLGGSSGANVLTF.